This T cell receptor (beta chain) was captured in a study of blood T cell repertoires in COVID-19 (TCRdb year 2020). With regard to the full study: Collaborator samples came from the United States, Italy and Spain and covered acute and convalescent phases of COVID-19. The repertoires were released in a freely available public database intended as a resource for research on the immune response to SARS-CoV-2. Where available, HLA class I and class II types were taken from metadata supplied by the sample provider and were not determined by assay-based typing. Nearly every sample came with metadata listing a de-identified subject ID, COVID-19 status, age in years and sex. Deeply sampled blood TCRbeta repertoires from subjects exposed to, actively infected with, or recovered from COVID-19 were included in the dataset. The samples were drawn from two sources: the first 160 participants of the ongoing ImmuneRACE study, and fewer than 1,500 subjects contributed by 6 global collaborators. The prospective study material was composed of cDNA or gDNA derived from T cells, B-cell-depleted T cells, or PBMCs.

TCRbeta CDR3 regions were amplified from genomic DNA using the immunoSEQ Assay, a bias-controlled multiplex PCR. The authors processed their data as follows. Nucleated cell counts per sample were estimated from amplification of reference gene primers within the assay. To quantify the absolute abundance of each unique TCRbeta CDR3 rearrangement, sequence reads were collapsed and filtered. For each sample, productive Simpson clonality was calculated as the square root of Simpson's diversity index across productive rearrangements. TCRdb limited this immuneACCESS table to in-frame rearrangements with V and J called. A share of clones is missing; checked studies link under half to unresolved V genes, and the rest is unexplained. V and J calls and clone size are copied from that table; D and trimming were computed from the DNA. Recorded for this sample are about 140,000 clones; more than 80% of them occurred a single time. In total, the top ten clones hold under 10% of the sample.

The collaborating institutions used their own protocols to collect whole blood in K2EDTA tubes. Collaborator samples were shipped for TCRbeta analysis as frozen whole blood, isolated PBMCs, or DNA extracted from either sample type. In the case of this clone: This receptor's antigen is unknown. The sample holds no much larger clone one base away, and base qualities are not on file.

Findings and caveats that apply to the study as a whole: The amount of clinical and demographic metadata varied by source and participant and was provided uncurated.

Here V drops 0 bases and J drops 2 bases, and the junction holds 11 bases not matched to any gene. The CDR3 spans 18 residues, from the cysteine through the phenylalanine. Only CDR3 DNA is held: 54 bases, read in frame from base 1. CDR1 and CDR2 (MGHRA, YSYEKL) derive from the germline V gene. The sequence links TRBV4-1 to TRBJ2-5; 8 central nucleotides agree with TRBD2. The sample comprised peripheral blood. This clonotype was sampled from an elderly woman in a cohort sampled during active or convalescent COVID-19. The nucleotide sequence is TGCGCCAGCAGCCAAGATCGAGGGAGCCAGCGGGGGCAAGAGACCCAGTACTTC. This yields the protein CASSQDRGSQRGQETQYF.